The 18 T cell receptor beta chains presented below share a single source sample, sequenced in a study of molecular identifiers for immune sequencing clone quantification. TCRdb re-derived calls from the PCR reads in MiXCR, one entry per CDR3 protein. The sample yields more than 550,000 distinct CDR3 sequences, around 25% seen once. Input material: naive CD8+ T cells from blood, with Jurkat cell RNA spiked in. Subset in this sample: FACS-sorted CD8+CD4-CCR7+CD45RA+ naive T cells. The receptors shown here come from a human donor in good health. Some libraries in this study had Jurkat cell RNA spiked in.

There are a few counts of this clonotype. The V call is TRBV7-9, the J call TRBJ1-4; perhaps TRBD1 as D (6 bases). Germline CDR1 and CDR2: SEHNR and FQNEAQ (reference sequence). V lost 0 bases, J lost 7 bases, and 15 bases lay in between. The CDR3 runs to 16 residues. CDR3 nucleotides: TGTGCCAGCAGCTTAGCGCAGGCAGGGGCGGCTGAAAAACTGTTTTTT. This gives the protein CASSLAQAGAAEKLFF. The full variable domain, completed using reference TRBV7-9 and TRBJ1-4, is DTGVSQNPRHKITKRGQNVTFRCDPISEHNRLYWYRQTLGQGPEFLTYFQNEAQLEKSRLLSDRFSAERPKGSFSTLEIQRTEQGDSAMYLCASSLAQAGAAEKLFFGSGTQLSVL.

This clonotype was picked up many times. The V and J genes are TRBV7-8 and TRBJ1-5; D is ambiguous. Trimming cost V 10 bases and J 0 bases, with 13 bases left between them. The length of the CDR3 is 14 residues. Germline CDR1 and CDR2: SGHVS and FQNEAQ. Here the CDR3 DNA reads TGTGCCAATCGACTAGACCCTAGCAATCAGCCCCAGCATTTT. Protein sequence: CANRLDPSNQPQHF.

This clonotype was seen many times. This sequence joins TRBV19 and TRBJ1-5; possible D gene TRBD1, 5 bases. This CDR3 comprises 15 residues. Deletions cut 6 bases from V and 4 bases from J, with 16 bases between. From germline, CDR1 is LNHDA and CDR2 SQIVND (reference sequence). The CDR3 DNA reads TGTGCCAGTAGCCTAACGACGGGGGGAAATCAGCCCCAGCATTTT. It is translated as CASSLTTGGNQPQHF. The whole variable domain, remainder taken from reference TRBV19 and TRBJ1-5, is DGGITQSPKYLFRKEGQNVTLSCEQNLNHDAMYWYRQDPGQGLRLIYYSQIVNDFQKGDIAEGYSVSREKKESFPLTVTSAQKNPTAFYLCASSLTTGGNQPQHFGDGTRLSIL.

A few counts support this clonotype. The chain employs TRBV18 and TRBJ2-5; TRBD1 is a possible D gene (5 bases). Trimming took off 3 bases at V and 2 bases at J, with 22 bases between the two ends. CDR1 KGHSH and CDR2 LQKENI come from the germline V gene. CDR3 length: 18 amino acids. The CDR3 is CASSPFPLRQSIQETQYF. The CDR3, as DNA: TGTGCCAGCTCACCTTTTCCGTTGAGACAGTCTATTCAAGAGACCCAGTACTTC.

Worth noting for this clonotype: A much larger clone is a single base away; this may be a read error. V and J are TRBV4-3 and TRBJ2-3, with D hard to call. Germline V gene lookup returns CDR1 LGHNA and CDR2 YSLEER. Deletions cut 1 base from V and 3 bases from J, with 11 bases between. CDR3 length: 15 amino acids. This CDR3 reads CASSQATSITDTQYF. The CDR3 nucleotides are TGCGCCAGCAGCCAAGCGACCTCTATTACAGATACGCAGTATTTT.

This clonotype has more than one count but fewer than ten. The chain has TRBV12-3 or TRBV12-4 and TRBJ1-6, with 8 bases lining up with TRBD1. Trimming took 3 bases from V and 0 from J; bases not matched to a gene: 4. This CDR3 has 17 amino acids. The CDR3 is CASSFGQGASYNSPLHF. In DNA form, the CDR3 reads TGTGCCAGCAGTTTCGGGCAGGGGGCCTCCTATAATTCACCCCTCCACTTT.

With regard to this clonotype: It may be a read error: a sequence one base away is much more abundant. The chain joins TRBV7-2 to TRBJ2-7; 9 positions match TRBD2. V was clipped by 7 bases and J by 3 bases; unmatched bases: 7. The germline V gene encodes CDR1 SGHTA and CDR2 FQGNSA. This CDR3 comprises 14 residues. The CDR3: CASNLTAGGYEQYF. CDR3 in DNA: TGTGCCAGCAACCTAACAGCGGGAGGCTACGAGCAGTACTTC.

Details on this clonotype: The CDR3 end shows no conserved phenylalanine or tryptophan, and so a read error is likely. The chain couples TRBV27 to TRBJ1-5; D not resolved. Germline loops: CDR1 MNHEY, CDR2 SMNVEV (reference sequence). Trimming left V 3 bases short and J 1 base short, with 7 bases between. The CDR3 is made up of 14 amino acids. The CDR3 reads CASSLEGSNQPQHL. CDR3 coding DNA: TGTGCCAGCAGTTTGGAGGGAAGCAATCAGCCCCAGCATTTA.

DNA for the CDR3: TGCAGCGTTGTGTTACCAGGGGACCTTTTCTACAATGAGCAGTTCTTC. Amino acids: CSVVLPGDLFYNEQFF. The rearrangement joins TRBV29-1 to TRBJ2-1; possible D gene TRBD1, 6 bases. Germline V gene sequence: CDR1 SQVTM, CDR2 ANQGSEA. V was clipped by 4 bases and J by 3 bases, with 19 bases between them. The CDR3 sequence is 16 residues long.

The chain joins TRBV6-5 to TRBJ1-6; no clear D. V shed 0 bases and J shed 2 bases, with 11 bases lying between them. The CDR3 loop spans 17 amino acids. The V gene's germline CDR1 is MNHEY and CDR2 SVGAGI. This chain's CDR3 is CASSYSKGGPYNSPLHF. The CDR3, as DNA: TGTGCCAGCAGTTACTCGAAAGGAGGACCCTATAATTCACCCCTCCACTTT.

This clonotype was detected many times. The chain couples TRBV7-2 to TRBJ1-6, with TRBD1 identical over 7 bases. V dropped 7 bases and J dropped 11; count of bases not matched to a gene: 14. The CDR3 extends over 15 amino acids. Germline CDR1 SGHTA, CDR2 FQGNSA. CDR3 DNA: TGTGCCAGCACTCGTTTAGGGGGCCTTTGGACACCCCTCCACTTT. It encodes CASTRLGGLWTPLHF. The full variable domain, in which reference TRBV7-2 and TRBJ1-6 provide the parts outside the CDR3, is GAGVSQSPSNKVTEKGKDVELRCDPISGHTALYWYRQSLGQGLEFLIYFQGNSAPDKSGLPSDRFSAERTGGSVSTLTIQRTQQEDSAVYLCASTRLGGLWTPLHFGNGTRLTVT.

The rearrangement joins TRBV11-2 to TRBJ2-7; the D is unclear. This CDR3 contains 14 residues. Per germline, CDR1 SGHAT and CDR2 FQNNGV. V lost 5 bases to trimming and J lost 3 bases, with 14 bases between them. The CDR3: CASSPSAGFYEQYF. Written as DNA, the CDR3 is TGTGCCAGCAGCCCATCGGCCGGCTTCTACGAGCAGTACTTC. The whole variable domain, remainder taken from reference TRBV11-2 and TRBJ2-7, is EAGVAQSPRYKIIEKRQSVAFWCNPISGHATLYWYQQILGQGPKLLIQFQNNGVVDDSQLPKDRFSAERLKGVDSTLKIQPAKLEDSAVYLCASSPSAGFYEQYFGPGTRLTVT.

The CDR3 nucleotides are TGTGCCAGTAGCCAGGGACTAGATTACTACGAGCAGTACTTC. It codes for CASSQGLDYYEQYF. The chain uses TRBV19 and TRBJ2-7; 8 bases align to TRBD2. Germline V CDR1 and CDR2: LNHDA, SQIVND (reference sequence). The CDR3 totals 14 residues. Trimming took 6 bases from V and 3 from J; bases not matched to a gene: 7.

A remark on this clonotype: A read error may be the cause here, since a much bigger clone is one base away. The CDR3 is CASSYPRYQETQYF. The CDR3 DNA is TGTGCCAGCAGTTACCCCAGGTACCAAGAGACCCAGTACTTC. V is TRBV6-6 and J is TRBJ2-5; D not certain. With 2 bases removed from V and 0 bases from J, the gap between germline ends came to 7 bases. Germline CDR1 and CDR2: MNHNY and SVGAGI (reference sequence). The CDR3 is made up of 14 amino acids.

This clonotype was seen ten or more times. The genes are TRBV28 and TRBJ2-3, with no clear D. Germline V gene sequence: CDR1 MDHEN, CDR2 SYDVKM. Trimming stripped 3 bases from V and 6 bases from J, with 13 bases between. This CDR3 region has 14 residues. This CDR3 is CASSFHLTPDTQYF. The CDR3 DNA sequence: TGTGCCAGCAGTTTCCACCTTACGCCGGATACGCAGTATTTT. The full variable domain, in which reference TRBV28 and TRBJ2-3 provide the parts outside the CDR3, is DVKVTQSSRYLVKRTGEKVFLECVQDMDHENMFWYRQDPGLGLRLIYFSYDVKMKEKGDIPEGYSVSREKKERFSLILESASTNQTSMYLCASSFHLTPDTQYFGPGTRLTVL.

This chain uses TRBV6-5 with TRBJ2-7; the D gene could be TRBD1 or TRBD2 (5 bases each). There are 18 residues in the CDR3. The V end was cut by 1 base, the J end by 10 bases, with 29 bases between. Per germline, CDR1 MNHEY and CDR2 SVGAGI. CDR3 bases: TGTGCCAGCAGTTACTATCGATCCGGGGCGGGCCCCTCTCTTGGACAGTACTTC. Translated, it gives CASSYYRSGAGPSLGQYF.

Comments on this clonotype: A read error may explain this, as a much larger clone is one base away. The chain carries TRBV6-2 or TRBV6-3 and TRBJ1-1; the D is unclear. This CDR3 spans 15 amino acids. CDR1 and CDR2 (germline): MNHEY, SVGEGT. In nucleotides, the CDR3 is TGTGCCAGCAAGGCTACTCCCGGTGTGAACCCTGAAGCTTTCTTT. The encoded protein is CASKATPGVNPEAFF.

In regard to this clonotype: This may stem from a read error, because a much larger clone lies one nucleotide away. The chain couples TRBV7-9 to TRBJ1-5; no clear D gene. Germline V gene sequence: CDR1 SEHNR, CDR2 FQNEAQ (reference sequence). The CDR3 has 15 amino acids. Trimming pared 1 base from V and 1 base from J, leaving 8 bases between. This chain's CDR3 is CASSLVVPSNQPQHF. DNA for the CDR3: TGTGCCAGCAGCTTAGTGGTTCCAAGCAATCAGCCCCAGCATTTT.